This TCR beta chain was profiled in a study of OX40 agonist ivuxolimab in advanced cancers. For the study at large: Treatment received earlier with anti-PD-1, anti-PD-L1 or anti-CTLA-4 agents was allowed, and roughly 40% had some.

This clone turned up a few times. This CDR3 spans 13 amino acids. Trimming pared 6 bases from V and 3 bases from J, leaving 11 bases between. Germline V gene lookup returns CDR1 LGHNA and CDR2 YNFKEQ. The table came from immunoSEQ multiplex PCR; TCRdb's copy has only in-frame clones and leaves some out. The sample holds fewer than 15,000 clones; more than 85% are singletons and the top ten take under 80%. This TCR came from an adult with an advanced solid tumor such as melanoma, head and neck, liver or kidney cancer. Sequencing used CD4+ or CD8+ T cells sorted from blood, obtained in a trial of the OX40 agonist ivuxolimab. The V and J genes are TRBV4-2 and TRBJ1-2; D is perhaps TRBD1 (6 bases). Written as DNA, the CDR3 is TGTGCCAGCAGATCGACAGGCCACTATGGCTACACCTTC. Its translation: CASRSTGHYGYTF.